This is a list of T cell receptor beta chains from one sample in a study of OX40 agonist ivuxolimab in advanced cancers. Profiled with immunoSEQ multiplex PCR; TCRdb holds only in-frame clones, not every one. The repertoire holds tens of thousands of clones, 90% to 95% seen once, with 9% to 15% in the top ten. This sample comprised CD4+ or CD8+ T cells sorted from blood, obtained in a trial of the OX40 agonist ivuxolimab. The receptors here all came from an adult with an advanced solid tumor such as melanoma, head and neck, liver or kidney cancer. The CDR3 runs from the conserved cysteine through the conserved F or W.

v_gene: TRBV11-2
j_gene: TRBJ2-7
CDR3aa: CASSLTGTAGYEQYF

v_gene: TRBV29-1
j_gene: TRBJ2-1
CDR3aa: CSVPGAVEQFF

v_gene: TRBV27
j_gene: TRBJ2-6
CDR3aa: CASCRGSGANVLTF

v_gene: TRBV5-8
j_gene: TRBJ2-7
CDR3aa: CASSLGDRAEYEQYF

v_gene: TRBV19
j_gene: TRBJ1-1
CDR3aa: CATQIGTGGWTEAFF

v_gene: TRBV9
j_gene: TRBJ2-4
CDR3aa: CASSVGVANIQYF

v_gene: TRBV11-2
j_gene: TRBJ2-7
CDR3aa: CASSLGLAVGEQYF

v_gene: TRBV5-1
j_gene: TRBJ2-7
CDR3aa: CASSFRAGGYEQYF

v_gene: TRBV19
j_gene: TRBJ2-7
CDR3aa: CASSIGTGEAYEQYF

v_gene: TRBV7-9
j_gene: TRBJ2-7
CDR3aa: CASSRPLPYEQYF

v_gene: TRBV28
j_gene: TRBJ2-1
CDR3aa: CASSSPGREQFF

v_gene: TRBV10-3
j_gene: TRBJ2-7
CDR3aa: CAISEWYAPSGPKSDEQYF

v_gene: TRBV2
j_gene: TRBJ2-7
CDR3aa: CASRREDRNPYEQYF

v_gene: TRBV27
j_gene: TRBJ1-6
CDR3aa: CASSFGTYNSPLHF

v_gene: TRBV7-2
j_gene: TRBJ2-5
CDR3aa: CASSLVPSTSGLQETQYF

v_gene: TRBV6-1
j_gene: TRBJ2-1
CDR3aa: CASSDWGDPYNEQFF

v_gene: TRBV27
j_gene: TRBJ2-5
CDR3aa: CASSFRGGVGLRSTQYF

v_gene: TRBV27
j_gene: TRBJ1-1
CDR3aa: CASSDLGGNPEAFF

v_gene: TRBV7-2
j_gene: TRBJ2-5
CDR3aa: CASSLGFRGGETQYF

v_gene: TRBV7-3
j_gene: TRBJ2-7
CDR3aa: CASSLLAGNEQYF

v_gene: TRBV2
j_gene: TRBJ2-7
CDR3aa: CASSEGRRELYEQYF

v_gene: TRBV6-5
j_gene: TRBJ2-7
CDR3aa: CASSRGENEQYF

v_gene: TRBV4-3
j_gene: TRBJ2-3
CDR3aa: CASSQDSGGKYIGTDTQYF

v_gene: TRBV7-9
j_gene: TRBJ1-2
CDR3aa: CASTQLRGVYYGYTF

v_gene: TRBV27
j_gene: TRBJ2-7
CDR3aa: CASSLGLAYEQYF

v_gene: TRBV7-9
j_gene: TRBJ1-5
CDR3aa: CASSLGVQTGTNQPQHF

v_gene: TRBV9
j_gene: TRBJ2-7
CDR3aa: CASSVAAGTSYEQYF

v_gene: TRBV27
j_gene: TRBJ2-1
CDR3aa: CASSLSNGPYNEQFF

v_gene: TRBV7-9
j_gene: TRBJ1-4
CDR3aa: CATGASNEKLFF

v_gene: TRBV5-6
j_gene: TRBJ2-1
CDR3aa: CASSLELAPYNEQFF

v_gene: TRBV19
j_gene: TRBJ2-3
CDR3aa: CASTNWTASTDTQYF

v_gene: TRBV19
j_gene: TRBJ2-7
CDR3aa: CASSIDSGRAVYEQYF

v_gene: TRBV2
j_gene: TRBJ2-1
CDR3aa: CASSDVLVGGYNEQFF

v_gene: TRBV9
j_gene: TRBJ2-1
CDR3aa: CASSVSGRPTNEQFF

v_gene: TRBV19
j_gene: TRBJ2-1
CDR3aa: CASSIDQLADYNEQFF

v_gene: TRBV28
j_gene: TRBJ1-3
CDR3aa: CASSDQLGLHSGNTIYF

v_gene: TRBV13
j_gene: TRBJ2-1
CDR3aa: CASSWGLAGVYNEQFF

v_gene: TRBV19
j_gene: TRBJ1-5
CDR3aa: CASSIVRVSELVGNQPQHF

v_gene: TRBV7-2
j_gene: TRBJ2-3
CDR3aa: CASSLELVWGDDTDTQYF

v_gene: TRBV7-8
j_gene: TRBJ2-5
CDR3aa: CASSSTEETQYF

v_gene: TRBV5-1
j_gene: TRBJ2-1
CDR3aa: CASSLWGQAGDRPDNEQFF